The clone carrying this TCR beta chain appeared a few times. The antigen is not known. The CDR3 length is 16 residues. In germline, CDR1 is SGHRS, CDR2 YFSETQ. The junction had 8 bases not matched to a gene; V was cut back by 4 bases and J by 4 bases. TCR alpha and TCR beta cDNA libraries with sample barcodes and UMIs came from 5'RACE using constant-segment primers. TCRdb independently ran MiXCR on the 5' RACE reads; one entry per CDR3 protein. The sample carries approximately 500,000 distinct CDR3 sequences, around a quarter recorded once. The source of the sample is a study of T-cell memory formation after mild COVID-19. Study overall: The study found TCR clusters largely donor specific. Findings of the study overall: Cross-reactive memory appears to have joined, as suggested by some responding clones showing up in pre-infection memory. Day 15 to 85 contracting clones showed balanced CD4/CD8; later expanders leaned CD4+.

Sequencing used PBMCs or a T cell subset sorted from them (not recorded which). V usage is TRBV5-1 and J usage is TRBJ2-1; 10 bases align to TRBD2. This TCR came from an adult woman who had mild COVID-19 (a few samples of this study predate the infection). Cell type and time point are not known. CDR3 in DNA: TGCGCCAGCAGCCTCCCCGGGACTAGCGTGTACAATGAGCAGTTCTTC. It codes for CASSLPGTSVYNEQFF.